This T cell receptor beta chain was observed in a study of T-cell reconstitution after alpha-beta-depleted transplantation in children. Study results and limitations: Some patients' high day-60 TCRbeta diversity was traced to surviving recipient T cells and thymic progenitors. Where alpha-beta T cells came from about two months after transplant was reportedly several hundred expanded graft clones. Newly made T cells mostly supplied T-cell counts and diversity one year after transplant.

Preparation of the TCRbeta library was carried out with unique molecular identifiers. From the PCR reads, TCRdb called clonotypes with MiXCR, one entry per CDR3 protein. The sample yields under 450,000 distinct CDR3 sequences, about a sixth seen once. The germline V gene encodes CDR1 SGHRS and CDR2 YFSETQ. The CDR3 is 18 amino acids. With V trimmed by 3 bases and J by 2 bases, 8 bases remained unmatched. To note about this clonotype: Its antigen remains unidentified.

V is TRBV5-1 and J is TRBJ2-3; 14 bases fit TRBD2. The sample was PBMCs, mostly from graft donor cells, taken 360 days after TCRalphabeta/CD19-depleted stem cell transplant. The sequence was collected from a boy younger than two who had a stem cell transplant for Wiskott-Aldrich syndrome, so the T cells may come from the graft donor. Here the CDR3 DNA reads TGCGCCAGCAGCTGGACCGGGACTAGCGGGGGCGACACAGATACGCAGTATTTT. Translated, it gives CASSWTGTSGGDTDTQYF. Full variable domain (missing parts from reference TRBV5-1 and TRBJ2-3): KAGVTQTPRYLIKTRGQQVTLSCSPISGHRSVSWYQQTPGQGLQFLFEYFSETQRNKGNFPGRFSGRQFSNSRSEMNVSTLELGDSALYLCASSWTGTSGGDTDTQYFGPGTRLTVL.